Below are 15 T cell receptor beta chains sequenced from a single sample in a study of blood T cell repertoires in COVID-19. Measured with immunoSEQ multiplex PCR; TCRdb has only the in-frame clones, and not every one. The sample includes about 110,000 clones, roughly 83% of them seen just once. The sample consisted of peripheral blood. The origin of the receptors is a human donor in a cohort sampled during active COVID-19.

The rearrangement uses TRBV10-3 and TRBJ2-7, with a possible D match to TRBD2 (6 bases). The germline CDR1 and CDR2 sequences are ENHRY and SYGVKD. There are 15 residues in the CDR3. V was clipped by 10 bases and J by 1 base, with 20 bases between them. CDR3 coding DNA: TGTGCCACCAGAAGGGACCGGGGAGGATCCTACGAGCAGTACGTC. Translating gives CATRRDRGGSYEQYV.

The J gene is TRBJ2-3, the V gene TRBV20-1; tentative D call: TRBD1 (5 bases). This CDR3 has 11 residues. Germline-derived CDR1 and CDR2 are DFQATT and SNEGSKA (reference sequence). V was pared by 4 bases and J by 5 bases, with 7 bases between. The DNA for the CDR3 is TGCAGTGCTACCCAGGGAGATACGCAGTATTTT. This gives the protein CSATQGDTQYF.

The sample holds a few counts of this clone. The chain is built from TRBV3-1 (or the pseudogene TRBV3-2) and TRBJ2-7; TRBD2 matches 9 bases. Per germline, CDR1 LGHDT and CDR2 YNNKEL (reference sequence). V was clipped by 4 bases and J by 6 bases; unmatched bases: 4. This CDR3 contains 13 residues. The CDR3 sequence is CASSPGLAGEQYF. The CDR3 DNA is TGTGCCAGCAGCCCGGGACTAGCCGGCGAGCAGTACTTC.

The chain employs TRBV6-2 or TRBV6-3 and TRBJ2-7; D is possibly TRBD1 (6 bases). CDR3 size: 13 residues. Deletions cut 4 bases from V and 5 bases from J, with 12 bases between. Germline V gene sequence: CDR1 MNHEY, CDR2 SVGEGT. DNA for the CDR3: TGTGCCAGCAGTTGGGGACAAGGGAACGAGCAGTACGTC. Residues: CASSWGQGNEQYV.

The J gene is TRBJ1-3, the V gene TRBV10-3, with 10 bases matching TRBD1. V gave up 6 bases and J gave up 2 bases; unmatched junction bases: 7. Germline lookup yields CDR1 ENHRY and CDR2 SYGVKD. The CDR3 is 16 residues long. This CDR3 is CAIRGTGERPGNTIYF. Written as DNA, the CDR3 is TGTGCCATCAGGGGGACAGGGGAGCGGCCTGGAAACACCATATATTTT.

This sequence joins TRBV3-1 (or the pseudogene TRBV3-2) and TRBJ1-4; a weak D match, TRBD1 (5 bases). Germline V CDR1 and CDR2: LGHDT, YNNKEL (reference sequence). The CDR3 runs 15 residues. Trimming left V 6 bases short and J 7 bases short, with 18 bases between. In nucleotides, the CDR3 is TGTGCCAGCAGTGGAAAGCCCAGGGAAGGTGAAAAACTGTTTTTT. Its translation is CASSGKPREGEKLFF.

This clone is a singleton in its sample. CDR3 bases: TGTGCCATCAGCCCCGCGGGGGGCTCTGGAAACACCATATATTTT. Its protein is CAISPAGGSGNTIYF. V gene TRBV10-3 combines with J gene TRBJ1-3, with a tentative D call TRBD1 (5 bases). CDR1 is ENHRY, CDR2 SYGVKD, per germline. Trimming removed 6 bases from V and 0 bases from J, with 12 bases in between. The CDR3 runs to 15 residues.

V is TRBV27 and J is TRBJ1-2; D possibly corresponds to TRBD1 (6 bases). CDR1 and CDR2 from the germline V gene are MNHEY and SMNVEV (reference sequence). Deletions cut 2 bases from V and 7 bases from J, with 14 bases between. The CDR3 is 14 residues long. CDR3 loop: CASSLRGGGIGYTF. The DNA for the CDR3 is TGTGCCAGCAGTTTAAGGGGAGGGGGTATTGGCTACACCTTC.

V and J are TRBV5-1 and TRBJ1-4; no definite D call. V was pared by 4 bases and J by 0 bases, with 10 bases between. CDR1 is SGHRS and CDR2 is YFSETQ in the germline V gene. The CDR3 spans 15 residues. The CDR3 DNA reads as TGCGCCAGCAGCCCCCATGCAGCAACTAATGAAAAACTGTTTTTT. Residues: CASSPHAATNEKLFF.

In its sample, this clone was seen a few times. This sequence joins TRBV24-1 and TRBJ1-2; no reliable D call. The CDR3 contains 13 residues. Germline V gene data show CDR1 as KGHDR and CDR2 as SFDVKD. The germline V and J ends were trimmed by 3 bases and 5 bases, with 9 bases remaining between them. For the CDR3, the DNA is TGTGCCACCAGTGATCCTCGGGTGTATGGCTACACCTTC. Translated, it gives CATSDPRVYGYTF.

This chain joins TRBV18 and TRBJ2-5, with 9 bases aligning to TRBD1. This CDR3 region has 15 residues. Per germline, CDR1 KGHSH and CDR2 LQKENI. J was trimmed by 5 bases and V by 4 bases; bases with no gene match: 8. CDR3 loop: CASSLDRGSWETQYF. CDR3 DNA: TGTGCCAGCTCACTGGACAGGGGTTCTTGGGAGACCCAGTACTTC. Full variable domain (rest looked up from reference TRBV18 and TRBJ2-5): NAGVMQNPRHLVRRRGQEARLRCSPMKGHSHVYWYRQLPEEGLKFMVYLQKENIIDESGMPKERFSAEFPKEGPSILRIQQVVRGDSAAYFCASSLDRGSWETQYFGPGTRLLVL.

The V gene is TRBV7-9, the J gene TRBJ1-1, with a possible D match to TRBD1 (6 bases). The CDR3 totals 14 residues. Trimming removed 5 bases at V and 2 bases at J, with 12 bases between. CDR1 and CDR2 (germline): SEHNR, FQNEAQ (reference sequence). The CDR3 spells CASSHKGENTEAFF. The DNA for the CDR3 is TGTGCCAGCAGCCACAAGGGGGAAAACACTGAAGCTTTCTTT. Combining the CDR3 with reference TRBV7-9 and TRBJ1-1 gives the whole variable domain DTGVSQNPRHKITKRGQNVTFRCDPISEHNRLYWYRQTLGQGPEFLTYFQNEAQLEKSRLLSDRFSAERPKGSFSTLEIQRTEQGDSAMYLCASSHKGENTEAFFGQGTRLTVV.

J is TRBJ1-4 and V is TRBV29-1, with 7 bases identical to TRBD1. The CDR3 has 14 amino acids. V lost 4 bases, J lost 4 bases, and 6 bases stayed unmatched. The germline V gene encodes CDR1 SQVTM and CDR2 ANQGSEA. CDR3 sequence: CSVGRGTVNEKLFF. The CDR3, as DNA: TGCAGCGTTGGGCGCGGGACAGTTAATGAAAAACTGTTTTTT.

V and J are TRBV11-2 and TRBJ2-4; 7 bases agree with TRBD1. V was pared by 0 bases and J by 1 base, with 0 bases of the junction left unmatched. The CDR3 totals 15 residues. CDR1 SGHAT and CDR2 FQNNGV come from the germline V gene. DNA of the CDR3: TGTGCCAGCAGCTTAGAGACAGGGGCCAAAAACATTCAGTACTTC. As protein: CASSLETGAKNIQYF.

In DNA form, the CDR3 reads TGTGCCAGCAGCGTGGGCCGTAGCGGCTACGAGCAGTACTTC. Its protein product is CASSVGRSGYEQYF. The V gene is TRBV11-2, the J gene TRBJ2-7; possibly TRBD2 for D (6 bases). CDR1 and CDR2 from the germline V gene are SGHAT and FQNNGV. CDR3 length equals 14 residues. With 5 bases removed from V and 3 bases from J, the gap between germline ends came to 14 bases.